The clone carrying this T cell receptor (beta chain) was counted a few times. Its specificity is not known. The data belong to a study of cytomegalovirus exposure and HLA in healthy donors. Each donor was healthy, and each was a bone marrow donor. It was with 60 Vbeta and 13 Jbeta primers that the PCR ran. Authors' analysis steps: In a later analysis, 70 million to 80 million unique TCR beta chains included roughly 11 million shared by two or more donors. Here immunoSEQ multiplex PCR was the method, and the copy in TCRdb shows in-frame clones only, minus some. Clone size and V and J calls were adopted from that table, with D and trimming inferred from the DNA. The data hold 110,000 to 150,000 clones, with around 9.7% observed a single time. The study, taken as a whole, reports: Presence/absence analysis assumed near-uniform sequencing depth across donors.

Material for sequencing was PBMCs. The TCR sequence derives from a man aged 50 to 59 in good health and CMV-seronegative.

In DNA form, the CDR3 reads TGTGCCAGCAGAATAGGCCTAGCGGCCAACACCGGGGAGCTGTTTTTT. The encoded protein is CASRIGLAANTGELFF. The chain has TRBV5-4 and TRBJ2-2; 7 nucleotides match TRBD2. This CDR3 region has 16 residues. Germline V CDR1 and CDR2: SGHNT, YYREEE (reference sequence). With 5 bases clipped from V and 2 bases from J, the junction kept 9 bases outside the gene matches.